This T cell receptor (beta chain) was captured by sequencing in a study of T cells in Graves' hyperthyroidism and ophthalmopathy (dated by TCRdb to about 2019). With respect to the entire study: Peripheral blood samples were taken at the time of initial diagnosis, prior to any treatment. The paper reports TCR Vbeta CDR3 sequencing of 135 peripheral blood samples: around 45 ophthalmopathy, around 80 hyperthyroidism and around 17 progressor patients. After blood sampling, hyperthyroidism patients were treated with methimazole at a starting dose of 30 mg daily, and ophthalmopathy patients were treated with high-dose intravenous methylprednisolone. The study also compared thyroid tissue and blood T-cell repertoires from a handful of Graves' hyperthyroidism patients. An independent validation cohort of under 20 hyperthyroidism patients and roughly 16 patients who later progressed to ophthalmopathy tested prospective prediction of ophthalmopathy. The roughly 100 discovery patients were randomly divided into training and test sets at a 7:3 ratio. TCR V-J signatures able to tell the groups apart were searched for in a discovery cohort of some 100 patients, of whom over 40 had Graves' ophthalmopathy and under 65 had stable Graves' hyperthyroidism. The investigation overall reported the following: Blood samples also contained most of the expanded thyroid clonotypes (frequency above 0.001), which suggests that blood repertoires may reflect thyroid immune responses. During validation, the model predicted progression to ophthalmopathy a median of approximately 6 months ahead of onset, with approximately 70% sensitivity and 72.22% specificity. Ophthalmopathy was separated from stable hyperthyroidism by a 13 V-J signature model, with approximately 90% sensitivity and about 81% specificity obtained in cross-validation and 80%/75% obtained in testing. Sample size was not statistically predetermined, and blinding of investigators to group allocation was not performed.

V is pared back by 0 bases and J by 4 bases, with 10 bases lying between the germline termini. The CDR3, from cysteine to phenylalanine, totals 14 residues. Only the CDR3 region is kept as DNA, spanning 42 bases read in frame from base 1. The germline V gene gives CDR1 as SGHRS and CDR2 as YFSETQ. Stable Graves' hyperthyroidism was defined as no progression to ophthalmopathy during 18 months of follow-up. Hyperthyroidism patients were newly diagnosed, had a disease duration of under 2 months, and were aged 18 to 65 years. Patients with uncontrolled infections, other autoimmune diseases, pregnancy or lactation were excluded. Diagnoses were established on the basis of clinical symptoms, serum thyroxine and TRAb, thyroid ultrasound, and orbital computed tomography. PBMCs were separated from around 9.1 ml of fresh peripheral blood using Ficoll-Paque density gradient centrifugation. Trizol reagent was used to extract total RNA, and RNA quality was then checked on an Agilent 2100 Bioanalyzer.

With respect to this clonotype: The target of this receptor is not known. No base quality values were provided; no much bigger clone lies one nucleotide off.

TCR beta CDR3 regions were amplified from RNA transcripts. A first-round RT-PCR of the TCR CDR3 used the HTBI primer set with the Qiagen OneStep RT-PCR kit. Libraries were constructed in a second round of multiplex PCR, after which size selection and purification were carried out. The libraries were sequenced on an Illumina HiSeq2000 using paired-end 100 bp reads. From the authors' description of their analysis: SOAPnuke was used to process the raw data, with reads discarded if the reads contained adapters or uncalled bases, had a mean Phred below 15, or lacked an exact constant-primer or identifier match. COPE v1.2.5 was used to merge high-quality paired reads, and clonotypes were defined as unique nucleotide sequences. MiTCR v1.1 was used to align the clonotypes against IMGT TRBV, TRBD and TRBJ reference segments. Only V-J combinations with frequency above 0.0001, covering 98% to 99.2% of repertoires, were analysed. A TCS score was defined as the ratio of F50 (clonal expansion) to E x V (chaos), with BLOSUM62-based TCRdist applied between CDR3 peptides within each V-J. Welch's t-statistics and random forest reduced just over 500 V-J features to about 12, which were used in a naive Bayes classifier (R e1071). Starting from the raw public reads, TCRdb applied fastp trimming at Q25, assembled clones with MiXCR and retained in-frame beta chains. Duplicate CDR3 protein sequences are folded into a single record with the most common DNA and genes. These V and J calls derive from TCRdb rather than the authors' analysis. The sample contains approximately 320,000 distinct CDR3 sequences, 15% to 20% of them found a single time. Of the sample, approximately 31% falls within the top ten clones.

The rearrangement combines TRBV5-1 with TRBJ1-2; possibly the D gene is TRBD1, per 5 matching bases. This receptor was identified in a man aged 25 to 40 with Graves' hyperthyroidism. The sample taken for sequencing was blood. The CDR3 here reads CASSLAGYSYGYTF. The bases read TGCGCCAGCAGCTTGGCAGGGTATAGCTATGGCTACACCTTC.